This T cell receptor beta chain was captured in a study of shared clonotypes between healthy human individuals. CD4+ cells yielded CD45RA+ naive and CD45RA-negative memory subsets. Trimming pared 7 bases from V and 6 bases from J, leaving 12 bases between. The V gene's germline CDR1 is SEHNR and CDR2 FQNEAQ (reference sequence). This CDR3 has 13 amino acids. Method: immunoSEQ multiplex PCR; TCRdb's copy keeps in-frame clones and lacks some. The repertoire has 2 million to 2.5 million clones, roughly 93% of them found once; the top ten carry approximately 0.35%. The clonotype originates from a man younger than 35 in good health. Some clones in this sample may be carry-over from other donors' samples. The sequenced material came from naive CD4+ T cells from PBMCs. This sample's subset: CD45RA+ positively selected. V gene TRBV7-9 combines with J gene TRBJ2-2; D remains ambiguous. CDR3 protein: CASTSSPAGELFF. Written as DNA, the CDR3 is TGTGCCAGCACCTCCTCTCCAGCCGGGGAGCTGTTTTTT.